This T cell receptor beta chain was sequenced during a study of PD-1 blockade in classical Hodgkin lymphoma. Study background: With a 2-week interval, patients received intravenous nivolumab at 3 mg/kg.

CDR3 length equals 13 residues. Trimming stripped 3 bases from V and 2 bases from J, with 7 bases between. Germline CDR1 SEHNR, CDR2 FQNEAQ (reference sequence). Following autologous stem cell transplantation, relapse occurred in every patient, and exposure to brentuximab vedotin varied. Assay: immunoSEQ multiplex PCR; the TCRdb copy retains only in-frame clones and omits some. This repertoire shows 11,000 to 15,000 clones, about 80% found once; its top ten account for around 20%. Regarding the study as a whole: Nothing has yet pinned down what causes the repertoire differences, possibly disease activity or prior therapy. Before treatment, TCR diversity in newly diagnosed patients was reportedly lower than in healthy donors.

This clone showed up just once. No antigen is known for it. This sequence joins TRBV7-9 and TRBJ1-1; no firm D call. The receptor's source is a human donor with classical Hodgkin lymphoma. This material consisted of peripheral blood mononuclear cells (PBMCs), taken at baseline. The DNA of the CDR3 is TGTGCCAGCAGCTTCTACAGCAACACTGAAGCTTTCTTT. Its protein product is CASSFYSNTEAFF.